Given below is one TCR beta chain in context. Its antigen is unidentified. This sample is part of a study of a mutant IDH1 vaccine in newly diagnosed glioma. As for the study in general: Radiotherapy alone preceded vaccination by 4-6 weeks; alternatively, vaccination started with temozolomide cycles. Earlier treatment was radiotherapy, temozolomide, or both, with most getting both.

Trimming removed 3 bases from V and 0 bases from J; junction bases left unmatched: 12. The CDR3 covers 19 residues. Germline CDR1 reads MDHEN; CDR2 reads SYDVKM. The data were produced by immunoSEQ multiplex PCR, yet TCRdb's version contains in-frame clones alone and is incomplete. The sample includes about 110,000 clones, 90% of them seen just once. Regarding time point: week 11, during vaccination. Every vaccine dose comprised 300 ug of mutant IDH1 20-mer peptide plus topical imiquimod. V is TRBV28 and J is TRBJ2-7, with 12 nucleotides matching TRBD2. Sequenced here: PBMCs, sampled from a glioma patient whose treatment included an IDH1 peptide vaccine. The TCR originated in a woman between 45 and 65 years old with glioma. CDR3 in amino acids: CASSFDIGLAGRNSYEQYF. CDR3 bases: TGTGCCAGCAGTTTCGACATTGGACTAGCGGGACGAAACTCCTACGAGCAGTACTTC.